This TCR beta chain is drawn from a study of blood T cell repertoires in COVID-19. Per the germline V gene, CDR1 is SGHAT and CDR2 is FQNNGV. This CDR3 has 15 amino acids. V shed 4 bases and J 1 base; nucleotides not matched to a gene: 6. Assay used: immunoSEQ multiplex PCR; TCRdb lists only in-frame clones, some missing. The repertoire includes some 200,000 clones, 75% to 85% of them detected once, and 5.2% sits in the top ten. This TCR was recovered from a woman aged 70-85 years with COVID-19, enrolled during active disease. This chain connects TRBV11-2 to TRBJ2-5; 7 bases fit TRBD1. Material for sequencing was peripheral blood. Written as DNA, the CDR3 is TGTGCCAGCAGCTCATTCGGGACAGTCCAAGAGACCCAGTACTTC. Translation: CASSSFGTVQETQYF.